This TCR beta chain stems from a study of beta chain features in type 1 diabetes. This clone was observed a handful of times. Antigen unknown. Study-level findings and limits: When cDNA is sequenced, cells with high TCR expression could be over-represented. Patients' naive, central memory and regulatory TCRB repertoires appeared more alike than those of healthy donors. Type 1 diabetes patients showed fewer insertions and more deletions at VDJ junctions.

Expressed TCRB transcripts got sequenced, as all isolated RNA was reverse transcribed. Sequenced by immunoSEQ multiplex PCR; TCRdb stores in-frame clones only, minus some. The sample records about 410,000 clones, about 15% being singletons. The germline V gene encodes CDR1 SGHTA and CDR2 FQGNSA. This CDR3 has 13 amino acids. V was cut by 5 bases and J by 6 bases, with 11 bases left in between. The rearrangement uses TRBV7-2 and TRBJ2-1, with D perhaps assigned TRBD1 or TRBD2 (5 bases each). The sequencing input was naive CD4+ T cells from blood. This TCR was recovered from a man aged 25-45 years in good health. The CDR3 is CASSPGPTNEQFF. In DNA form, the CDR3 reads TGTGCCAGCAGCCCGGGACCAACCAATGAGCAGTTCTTC.